This TCR beta chain was recovered during a study of naive and memory T cell subsets. V lost 1 base and J lost 8, with 3 bases in between. Germline V gene sequence: CDR1 SEHNR, CDR2 FQNEAQ (reference sequence). CDR3 length: 11 amino acids. The library had UMIs added by 3' ligation of an oligonucleotide to TCR cDNA. Amplification of ligated cDNA took four PCR rounds with SP2 and nested alpha and beta constant primers. One entry per CDR3 protein, called by TCRdb with MiXCR from the 5' RACE reads. In the table there are tens of thousands of distinct CDR3 sequences, about 8.3% of which are singletons. This clonotype has ten or more counts.

This TCR came from a female donor in good health. The chain is built from TRBV7-9 and TRBJ2-1; D gene unclear. The CDR3 region is CASSLDYEQFF. CDR3 coding DNA: TGTGCCAGCAGCTTAGATTATGAGCAGTTCTTC. Complete variable domain (other parts from reference TRBV7-9 and TRBJ2-1): DTGVSQNPRHKITKRGQNVTFRCDPISEHNRLYWYRQTLGQGPEFLTYFQNEAQLEKSRLLSDRFSAERPKGSFSTLEIQRTEQGDSAMYLCASSLDYEQFFGPGTRLTVL.